These 24 T cell receptor beta chains came from one sample sequenced in a study of cytotoxic CD8 clonotypes in ibrutinib-treated CLL. Here immunoSEQ multiplex PCR was the method, and the copy in TCRdb shows in-frame clones only, minus some. Of roughly 190,000 clones listed, over 55% were seen once; the top ten hold around an eighth. This sample comprised PBMCs, obtained after 24 months of ibrutinib treatment. These receptors all come from a human donor with chronic lymphocytic leukemia.

The genes are TRBV19 and TRBJ2-1; 9 nucleotides line up with TRBD2. Trimming removed 3 bases from V and 10 bases from J; junction bases left unmatched: 10. The CDR3 spans 15 residues. The germline V gene has CDR1 LNHDA and CDR2 SQIVND (reference sequence). The CDR3 DNA sequence: TGTGCCAGTAGTATTTTCGCGGGAGGGCCATTGGAGCAGTTCTTC. Protein: CASSIFAGGPLEQFF.

The chain recombines TRBV2 with TRBJ2-7, with a possible D match to TRBD1 (6 bases). The CDR3 spans 14 residues. Germline CDR1 is SNHLY and CDR2 is FYNNEI. Trimming removed 6 bases at V and 2 bases at J, with 14 bases between. The CDR3 protein is CASRRGTATYEQYF. The CDR3 coding sequence is TGTGCCAGCAGGAGGGGGACGGCAACCTACGAGCAGTACTTC.

The chain employs TRBV15 and TRBJ2-7; D possibly corresponds to TRBD2 (5 bases). This CDR3 spans 17 amino acids. Deletions cut 0 bases from V and 3 bases from J, with 18 bases between. Germline V gene lookup returns CDR1 LNHNV and CDR2 YYDKDF (reference sequence). The CDR3 loop is CATSRDAGELIVYEQYF. CDR3 DNA sequence: TGTGCCACCAGCAGAGATGCTGGGGAGCTGATCGTCTACGAGCAGTACTTC. Variable domain in full (rest from reference TRBV15 and TRBJ2-7): DAMVIQNPRYQVTQFGKPVTLSCSQTLNHNVMYWYQQKSSQAPKLLFHYYDKDFNNEADTPDNFQSRRPNTSFCFLDIRSPGLGDTAMYLCATSRDAGELIVYEQYFGPGTRLTVT.

This rearrangement joins TRBV10-2 to TRBJ1-5; weak D call: TRBD1 (6 bases). The germline V gene encodes CDR1 WSHSY and CDR2 SAAADI. The CDR3 runs 14 residues. V lost 0 bases and J 7 bases, leaving 10 bases between the germline ends. CDR3 sequence: CASSESGGGQPQHF. CDR3 nucleotides: TGCGCCAGCAGTGAGTCAGGGGGGGGACAGCCCCAGCATTTT.

The rearrangement uses TRBV5-1 and TRBJ1-4; D is possibly TRBD1 (6 bases). The V and J ends lost 5 bases and 3 bases respectively, with 11 bases between them. There are 14 residues in the CDR3. Germline assignment: CDR1 SGHRS and CDR2 YFSETQ. This CDR3 reads CASSNRDANEKLFF. In nucleotides, the CDR3 is TGCGCCAGCAGTAACAGGGATGCTAATGAAAAACTGTTTTTT.

J is TRBJ2-7 and V is TRBV6-5; perhaps D is TRBD1 or TRBD2 (5 bases each). The CDR3 totals 15 residues. V was trimmed by 3 bases and J by 4 bases, leaving 16 bases between them. Germline assignment: CDR1 MNHEY and CDR2 SVGAGI. The CDR3 here is CASSYSDIPGYEQYF. The CDR3 region has the DNA TGTGCCAGCAGTTATTCGGACATACCGGGGTACGAGCAGTACTTC.

This clone showed up just once. The chain recombines TRBV15 with TRBJ2-5, with a tentative D call TRBD2 (6 bases). Trimming pared 3 bases from V and 0 bases from J, leaving 11 bases between. The CDR3 runs 15 residues. Germline CDR1 LNHNV, CDR2 YYDKDF (reference sequence). CDR3 nucleotide sequence: TGTGCCACCAGCAGGGGGACTCTGTACCAAGAGACCCAGTACTTC. Residues: CATSRGTLYQETQYF.

The chain recombines TRBV9 with TRBJ2-3; D is uncertain. The V end lost 0 bases, the J end lost 1 base, and 6 bases lay between the germline ends. The CDR3 spans 14 residues. From germline, CDR1 is SGDLS and CDR2 YYNGEE. CDR3 in amino acids: CASSVVPRTDTQYF. As DNA, the CDR3 is TGTGCCAGCAGCGTAGTTCCCCGCACAGATACGCAGTATTTT.

The genes are TRBV2 and TRBJ2-5, with D unclear. CDR3 length equals 10 residues. Germline CDR1 is SNHLY and CDR2 is FYNNEI. Trimming stripped 6 bases from V and 2 bases from J, with 1 base between. The CDR3 is CASRQETQYF. CDR3 sequence (DNA): TGTGCCAGCAGACAAGAGACCCAGTACTTC.

The chain employs TRBV28 and TRBJ2-3; the D is unclear. The germline V gene has CDR1 MDHEN and CDR2 SYDVKM. The length of the CDR3 is 15 residues. Trimming shortened V by 6 bases and J by 1 base, and 14 bases separated the two germline ends. The CDR3 DNA is TGTGCCAGCAGCCCACCTGACTCCCGCACAGATACGCAGTATTTT. This codes for CASSPPDSRTDTQYF.

This rearrangement joins TRBV11-2 to TRBJ2-3, with a weak D call TRBD1 (5 bases). Germline CDR1 and CDR2: SGHAT and FQNNGV. The germline V and J ends were trimmed by 5 bases and 4 bases, with 16 bases remaining between them. This CDR3 contains 15 residues. CDR3 DNA: TGTGCCAGCAGCCTATTGGCAGGGTTTGCAGATACGCAGTATTTT. Translation: CASSLLAGFADTQYF.

In its sample, this clone was seen a few times. J is TRBJ2-7 and V is TRBV2; perhaps D is TRBD1 or TRBD2 (5 bases each). Germline loops: CDR1 SNHLY, CDR2 FYNNEI. V was shortened by 1 base and J by 7 bases, with 14 bases between the two germline ends. CDR3 length: 14 amino acids. CDR3 loop: CASSEEGVGEEQYF. The DNA of the CDR3 is TGTGCCAGCAGTGAAGAGGGAGTGGGGGAAGAGCAGTACTTC.

CDR3 sequence reads: CASSWDRGQGEQYF. Written as DNA, the CDR3 is TGTGCCAGCAGCTGGGACAGGGGGCAGGGGGAGCAGTACTTC. The genes are TRBV5-4 and TRBJ2-7; TRBD1 matches at 12 bases. Trimming removed 3 bases from V and 7 bases from J; junction bases left unmatched: 5. The CDR3 is 14 amino acids. From germline, CDR1 is SGHNT and CDR2 YYREEE (reference sequence).

This sequence joins TRBV7-6 and TRBJ2-2; D gene uncertain. V was cut by 2 bases and J by 6 bases, with 10 bases left in between. There are 14 residues in the CDR3. Germline assignment: CDR1 SGHVS and CDR2 FNYEAQ. The CDR3, as DNA: TGTGCCAGCAGCTTATCTCGGCATTCCGGGGAGCTGTTTTTT. Its translation is CASSLSRHSGELFF.

About this clone: The junction departs from the called germline gene at one end, perhaps through a read error. The rearrangement uses TRBV7-7 and TRBJ2-5; TRBD2 agrees at 15 bases. This CDR3 comprises 16 residues. The germline V gene encodes CDR1 SSHAT and CDR2 FNYEAQ (reference sequence). DNA of the CDR3: TGTGCTAGCAGCTTAGGAGGGACTAGCGGGAGGGAGACCCAGTACTTC. Translated: CASSLGGTSGRETQYF.

The chain joins TRBV5-6 to TRBJ2-1; TRBD1 might be the D (5 bases). V gave up 0 bases and J gave up 4 bases, with 11 bases separating them. The CDR3 has 15 amino acids. The germline CDR1 and CDR2 sequences are SGHDT and YYEEEE. CDR3 nucleotide sequence: TGTGCCAGCAGCTTGGACAGGCGAAAGTACAATGAGCAGTTCTTC. This gives the protein CASSLDRRKYNEQFF.

This rearrangement joins TRBV6-6 to TRBJ2-3; unclear D gene. Germline V gene sequence: CDR1 MNHNY, CDR2 SVGAGI (reference sequence). The CDR3 length is 12 residues. V was shortened by 7 bases and J by 2 bases, with 7 bases between the two germline ends. CDR3 nucleotide sequence: TGTGCCAGCACCCATCCCACAGATACGCAGTATTTT. It codes for CASTHPTDTQYF.

The chain carries TRBV5-1 and TRBJ1-3; D is unclear. The V gene lost 1 base and the J gene lost 2 bases, with 7 bases spanning the gap. The V gene's germline CDR1 is SGHRS and CDR2 YFSETQ. The CDR3 runs to 14 residues. CDR3 DNA: TGCGCCAGCAGCTTGACTGCAGCTGGAAACACCATATATTTT. Protein sequence: CASSLTAAGNTIYF.

The genes are TRBV29-1 and TRBJ1-2; the match to TRBD1 covers 8 bases. Germline loops: CDR1 SQVTM, CDR2 ANQGSEA. The CDR3 consists of 13 residues. V gave up 4 bases and J gave up 4 bases; unmatched junction bases: 5. This CDR3 is CSVGSGGGYGYTF. CDR3 nucleotides: TGCAGCGTTGGGTCAGGGGGCGGCTATGGCTACACCTTC.

The gene calls are TRBV4-3 and TRBJ2-1; TRBD1 matches 8 bases. CDR3 size: 15 residues. Germline lookup yields CDR1 LGHNA and CDR2 YSLEER. J was trimmed by 8 bases and V by 5 bases; bases with no gene match: 11. This CDR3 is CASSIRQGMGDEQFF. In DNA form, the CDR3 reads TGCGCCAGCAGCATACGACAGGGGATGGGGGATGAGCAGTTCTTC.

This CDR3 reads CASSPTGGNQPQHF. In DNA form, the CDR3 reads TGTGCCAGCAGCCCTACAGGGGGCAATCAGCCCCAGCATTTT. The chain combines TRBV9 with TRBJ1-5, with TRBD1 matching over 7 bases. The CDR3 extends over 14 amino acids. V was pared by 4 bases and J by 2 bases, with 3 bases of the junction left unmatched. Looked up from germline, CDR1 is SGDLS and CDR2 is YYNGEE.

The chain carries TRBV7-9 and TRBJ2-7; TRBD2 matches 14 bases. With 4 bases clipped from V and 5 bases from J, the junction kept 7 bases outside the gene matches. From germline, CDR1 is SEHNR and CDR2 FQNEAQ (reference sequence). The CDR3 loop spans 16 amino acids. The CDR3 region has the DNA TGTGCCAGCAGCTCTCGACTAGCGGGAGGGCCCAACGAGCAGTACTTC. Its translation is CASSSRLAGGPNEQYF.

V usage is TRBV11-1 and J usage is TRBJ1-1; D not resolved. The CDR3 is 14 amino acids. V was trimmed by 5 bases and J by 1 base, leaving 11 bases between them. The V gene's germline CDR1 is SGHAT and CDR2 FQDESV (reference sequence). The CDR3 protein is CASSPRGWNTEAFF. CDR3 nucleotide sequence: TGTGCCAGCAGCCCCCGCGGGTGGAACACTGAAGCTTTCTTT.

The gene calls are TRBV4-3 and TRBJ2-3; D may be TRBD1 (6 bases). Germline CDR1 is LGHNA and CDR2 is YSLEER. The V end was cut by 0 bases, the J end by 6 bases, with 19 bases between. The CDR3 runs to 17 residues. CDR3 nucleotide sequence: TGCGCCAGCAGCCAAGATCGGAAGGGGGTTGTTTGGGATACGCAGTATTTT. Amino acids: CASSQDRKGVVWDTQYF.